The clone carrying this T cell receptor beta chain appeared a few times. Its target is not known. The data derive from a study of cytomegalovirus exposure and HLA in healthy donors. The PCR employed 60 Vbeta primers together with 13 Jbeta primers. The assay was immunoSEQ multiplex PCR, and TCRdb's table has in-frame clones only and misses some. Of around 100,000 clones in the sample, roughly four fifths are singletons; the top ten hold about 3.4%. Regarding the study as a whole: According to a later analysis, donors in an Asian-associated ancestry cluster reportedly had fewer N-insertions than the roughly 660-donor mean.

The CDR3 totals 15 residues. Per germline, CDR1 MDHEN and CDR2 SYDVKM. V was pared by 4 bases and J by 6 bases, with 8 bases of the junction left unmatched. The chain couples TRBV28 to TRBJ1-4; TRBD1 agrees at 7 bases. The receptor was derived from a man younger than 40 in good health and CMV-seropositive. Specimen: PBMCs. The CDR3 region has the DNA TGTGCCAGCAGTTCTGAGACAGGGAGAGATGAAAAACTGTTTTTT. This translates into CASSSETGRDEKLFF.